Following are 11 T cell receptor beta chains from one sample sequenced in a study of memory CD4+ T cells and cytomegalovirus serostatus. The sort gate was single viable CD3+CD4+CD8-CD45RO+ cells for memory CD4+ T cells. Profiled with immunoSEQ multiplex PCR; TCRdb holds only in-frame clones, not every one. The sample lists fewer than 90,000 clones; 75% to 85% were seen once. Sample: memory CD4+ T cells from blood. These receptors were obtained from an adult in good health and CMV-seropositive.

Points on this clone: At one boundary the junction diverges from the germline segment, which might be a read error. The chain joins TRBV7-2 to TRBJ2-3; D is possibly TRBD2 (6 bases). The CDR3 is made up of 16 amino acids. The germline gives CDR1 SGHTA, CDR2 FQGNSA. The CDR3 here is CASSLARGPSTDTQYF. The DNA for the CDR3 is TGTGCCAGCAGCCTAGCGCGGGGCCCTAGCACAGATACGCAGTATTTT.

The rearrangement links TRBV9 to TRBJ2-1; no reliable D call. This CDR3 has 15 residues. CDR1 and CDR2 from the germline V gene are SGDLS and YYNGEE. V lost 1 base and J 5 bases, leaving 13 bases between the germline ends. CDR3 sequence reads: CASSVSFGLHNEQFF. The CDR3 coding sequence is TGTGCCAGCAGCGTAAGCTTTGGGCTTCACAATGAGCAGTTCTTC.

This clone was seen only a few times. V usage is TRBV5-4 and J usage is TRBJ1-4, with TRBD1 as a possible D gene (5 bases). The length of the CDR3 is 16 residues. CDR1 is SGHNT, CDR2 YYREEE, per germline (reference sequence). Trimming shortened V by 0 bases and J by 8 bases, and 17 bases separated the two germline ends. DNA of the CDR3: TGTGCCAGCAGCTTGGTTGGGGGACCGCTTCCCGAAAAACTGTTTTTT. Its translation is CASSLVGGPLPEKLFF. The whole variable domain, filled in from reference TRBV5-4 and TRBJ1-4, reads ETGVTQSPTHLIKTRGQQVTLRCSSQSGHNTVSWYQQALGQGPQFIFQYYREEENGRGNFPPRFSGLQFPNYSSELNVNALELDDSALYLCASSLVGGPLPEKLFFGSGTQLSVL.

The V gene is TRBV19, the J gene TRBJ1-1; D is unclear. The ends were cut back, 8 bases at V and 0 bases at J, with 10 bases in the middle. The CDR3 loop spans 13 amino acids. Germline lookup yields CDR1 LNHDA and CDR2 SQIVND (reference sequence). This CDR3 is CASSEILNTEAFF. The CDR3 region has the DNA TGTGCCAGTTCAGAGATATTGAACACTGAAGCTTTCTTT.

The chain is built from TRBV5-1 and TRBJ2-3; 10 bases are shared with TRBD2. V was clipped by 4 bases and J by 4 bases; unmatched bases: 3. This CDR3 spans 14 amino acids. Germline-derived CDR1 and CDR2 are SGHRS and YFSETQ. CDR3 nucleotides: TGCGCCAGCAGCCAAAGCGGGGGGGCAGATACGCAGTATTTT. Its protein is CASSQSGGADTQYF.

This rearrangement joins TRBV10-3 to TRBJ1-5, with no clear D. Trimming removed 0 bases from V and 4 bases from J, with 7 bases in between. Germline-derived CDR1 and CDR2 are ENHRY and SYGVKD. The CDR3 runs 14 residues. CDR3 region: CAISESVGNQPQHF. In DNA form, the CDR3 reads TGTGCCATCAGTGAGTCGGTCGGAAATCAGCCCCAGCATTTT.

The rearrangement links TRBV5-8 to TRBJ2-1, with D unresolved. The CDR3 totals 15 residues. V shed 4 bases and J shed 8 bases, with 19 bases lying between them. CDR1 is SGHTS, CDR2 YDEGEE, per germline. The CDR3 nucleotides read TGTGCCAGCAGCCCCCCCGGGTATGTGAGCGATGAGCAGTTCTTC. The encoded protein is CASSPPGYVSDEQFF.

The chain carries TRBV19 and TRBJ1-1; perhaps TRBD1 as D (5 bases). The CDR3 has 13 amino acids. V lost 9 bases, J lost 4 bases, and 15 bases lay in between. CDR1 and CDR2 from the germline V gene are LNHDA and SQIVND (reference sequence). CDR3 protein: CASSPDRSTEAFF. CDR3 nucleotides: TGTGCCAGCAGCCCCGACAGAAGCACTGAAGCTTTCTTT.

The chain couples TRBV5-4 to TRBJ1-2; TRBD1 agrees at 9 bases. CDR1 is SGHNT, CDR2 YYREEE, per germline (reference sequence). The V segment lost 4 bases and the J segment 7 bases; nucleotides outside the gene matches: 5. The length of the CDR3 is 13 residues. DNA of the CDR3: TGTGCCAGCAGCCTACAGGGGGCGCCTGGCTACACCTTC. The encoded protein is CASSLQGAPGYTF.

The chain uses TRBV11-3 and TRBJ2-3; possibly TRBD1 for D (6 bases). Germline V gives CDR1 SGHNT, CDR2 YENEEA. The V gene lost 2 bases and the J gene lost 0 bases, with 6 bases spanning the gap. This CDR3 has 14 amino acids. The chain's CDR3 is CASSLTGSTDTQYF. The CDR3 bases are TGTGCCAGCAGCTTAACAGGGAGCACAGATACGCAGTATTTT.

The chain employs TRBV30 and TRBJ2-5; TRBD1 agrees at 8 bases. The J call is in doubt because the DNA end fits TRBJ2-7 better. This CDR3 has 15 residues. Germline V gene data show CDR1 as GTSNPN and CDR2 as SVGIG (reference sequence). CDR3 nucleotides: TGTGCCTGGAGGGGGGCCGGGACAGGAGGATACGAGCAGTACTTC. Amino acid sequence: CAWRGAGTGGYEQYF.